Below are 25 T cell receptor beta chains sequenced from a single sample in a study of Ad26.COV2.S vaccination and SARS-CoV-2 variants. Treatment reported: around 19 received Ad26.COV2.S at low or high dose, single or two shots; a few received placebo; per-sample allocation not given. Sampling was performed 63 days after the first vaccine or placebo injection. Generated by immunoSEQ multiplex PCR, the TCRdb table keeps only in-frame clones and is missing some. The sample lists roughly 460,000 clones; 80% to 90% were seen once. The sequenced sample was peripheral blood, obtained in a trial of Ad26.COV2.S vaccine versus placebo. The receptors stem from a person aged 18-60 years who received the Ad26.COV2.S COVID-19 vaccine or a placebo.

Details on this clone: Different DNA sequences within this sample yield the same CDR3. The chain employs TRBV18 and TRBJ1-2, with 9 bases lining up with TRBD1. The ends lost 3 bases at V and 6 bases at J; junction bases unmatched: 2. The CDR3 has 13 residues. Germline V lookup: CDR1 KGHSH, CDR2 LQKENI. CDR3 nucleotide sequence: TGTGCCAGCTCACCGACAGGGGGGGATGGCTACACCTTC. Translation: CASSPTGGDGYTF.

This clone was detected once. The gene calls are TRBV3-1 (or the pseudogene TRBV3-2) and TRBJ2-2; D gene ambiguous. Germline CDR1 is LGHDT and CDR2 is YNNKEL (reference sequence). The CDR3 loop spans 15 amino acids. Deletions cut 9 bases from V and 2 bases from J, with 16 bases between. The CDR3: CASQPRADNTGELFF. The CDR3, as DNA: TGTGCCAGTCAACCCCGGGCCGACAACACCGGGGAGCTGTTTTTT.

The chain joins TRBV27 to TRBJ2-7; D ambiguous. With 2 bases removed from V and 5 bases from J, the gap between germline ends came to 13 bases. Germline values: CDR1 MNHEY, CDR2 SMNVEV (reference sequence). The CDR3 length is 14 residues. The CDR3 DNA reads TGTGCCAGCAGTTTAAGGGTCGCGAACGACGAGCAGTACTTC. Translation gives CASSLRVANDEQYF.

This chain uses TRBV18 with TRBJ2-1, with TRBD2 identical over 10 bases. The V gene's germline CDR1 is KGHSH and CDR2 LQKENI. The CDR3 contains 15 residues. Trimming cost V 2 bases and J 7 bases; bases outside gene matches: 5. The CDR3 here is CASSPGLAGENEQFF. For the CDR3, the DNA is TGTGCCAGCTCACCAGGGCTAGCGGGAGAAAATGAGCAGTTCTTC.

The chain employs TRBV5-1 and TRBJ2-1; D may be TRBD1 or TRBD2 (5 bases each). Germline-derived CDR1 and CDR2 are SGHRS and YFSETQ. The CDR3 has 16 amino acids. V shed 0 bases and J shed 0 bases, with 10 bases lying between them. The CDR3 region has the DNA TGCGCCAGCAGCTTGGAGGCAGGGAGCTCCTACAATGAGCAGTTCTTC. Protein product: CASSLEAGSSYNEQFF. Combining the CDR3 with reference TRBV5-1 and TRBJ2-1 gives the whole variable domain KAGVTQTPRYLIKTRGQQVTLSCSPISGHRSVSWYQQTPGQGLQFLFEYFSETQRNKGNFPGRFSGRQFSNSRSEMNVSTLELGDSALYLCASSLEAGSSYNEQFFGPGTRLTVL.

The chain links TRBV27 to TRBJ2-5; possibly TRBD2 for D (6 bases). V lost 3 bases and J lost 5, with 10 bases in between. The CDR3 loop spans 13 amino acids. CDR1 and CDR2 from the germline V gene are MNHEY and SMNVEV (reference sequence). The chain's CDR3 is CASSFNRGETQYF. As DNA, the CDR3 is TGTGCCAGCAGTTTTAACCGGGGGGAGACCCAGTACTTC.

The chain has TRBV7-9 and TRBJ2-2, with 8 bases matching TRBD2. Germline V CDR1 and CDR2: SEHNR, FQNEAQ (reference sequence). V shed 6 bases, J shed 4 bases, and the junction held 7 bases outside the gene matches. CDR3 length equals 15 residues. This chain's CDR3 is CASRLAETGTGELFF. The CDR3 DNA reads TGTGCCAGCAGACTAGCGGAGACGGGCACCGGGGAGCTGTTTTTT.

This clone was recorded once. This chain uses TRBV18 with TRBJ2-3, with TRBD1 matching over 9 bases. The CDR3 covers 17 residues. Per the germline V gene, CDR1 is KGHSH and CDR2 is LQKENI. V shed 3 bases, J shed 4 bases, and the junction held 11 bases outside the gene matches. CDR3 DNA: TGTGCCAGCTCACCCGGACAGGGGAGGGTTGGTCCAGATACGCAGTATTTT. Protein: CASSPGQGRVGPDTQYF.

The CDR3 reads CASSPSGQGNEKLFF. The CDR3 nucleotides read TGTGCCAGCAGTCCGTCGGGACAGGGTAATGAAAAACTGTTTTTT. V usage is TRBV6-5 and J usage is TRBJ1-4, with 9 bases fitting TRBD1. There are 15 residues in the CDR3. With V trimmed by 5 bases and J by 4 bases, 5 bases remained unmatched. Germline-derived CDR1 and CDR2 are MNHEY and SVGAGI.

In DNA, the CDR3 is TGTGCCAGCAGTTTCGTCGGGGAAAAACTGTTTTTT. Translation gives CASSFVGEKLFF. V and J are TRBV3-1 (or the pseudogene TRBV3-2) and TRBJ1-4; D call uncertain. CDR1 and CDR2 from the germline V gene are LGHDT and YNNKEL (reference sequence). Trimming left V 6 bases short and J 8 bases short, with 10 bases between. The CDR3 loop spans 12 amino acids.

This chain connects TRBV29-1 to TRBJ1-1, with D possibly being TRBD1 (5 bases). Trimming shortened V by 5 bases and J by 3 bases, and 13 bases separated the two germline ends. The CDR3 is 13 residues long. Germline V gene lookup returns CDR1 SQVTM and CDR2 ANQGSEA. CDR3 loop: CSVCPGTHTEAFF. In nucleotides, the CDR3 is TGCAGCGTTTGCCCGGGGACTCACACTGAAGCTTTCTTT.

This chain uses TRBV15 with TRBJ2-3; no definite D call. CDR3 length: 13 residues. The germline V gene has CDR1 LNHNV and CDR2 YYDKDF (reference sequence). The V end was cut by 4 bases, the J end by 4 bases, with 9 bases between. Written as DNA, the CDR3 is TGTGCCACCAGCATTCGTTGGTCAGATACGCAGTATTTT. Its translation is CATSIRWSDTQYF.

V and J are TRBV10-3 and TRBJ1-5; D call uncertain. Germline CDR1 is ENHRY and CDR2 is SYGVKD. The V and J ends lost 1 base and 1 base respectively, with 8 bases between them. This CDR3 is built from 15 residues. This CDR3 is CAISEYDGSNQPQHF. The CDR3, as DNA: TGTGCCATCAGTGAGTACGACGGGAGCAATCAGCCCCAGCATTTT.

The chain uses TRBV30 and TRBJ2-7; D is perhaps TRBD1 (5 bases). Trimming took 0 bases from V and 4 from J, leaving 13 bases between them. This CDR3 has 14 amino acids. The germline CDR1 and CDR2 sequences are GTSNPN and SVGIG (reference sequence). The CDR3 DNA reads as TGTGCCTGGAGTGTCGGGCAGGGAATATACGAGCAGTACTTC. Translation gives CAWSVGQGIYEQYF.

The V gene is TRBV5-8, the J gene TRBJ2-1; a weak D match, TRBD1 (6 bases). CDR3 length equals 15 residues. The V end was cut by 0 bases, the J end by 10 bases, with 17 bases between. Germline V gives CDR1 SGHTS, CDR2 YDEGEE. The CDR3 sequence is CASSLVQGENTEQFF. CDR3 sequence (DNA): TGTGCCAGCAGCTTGGTACAGGGAGAGAATACCGAGCAGTTCTTC.

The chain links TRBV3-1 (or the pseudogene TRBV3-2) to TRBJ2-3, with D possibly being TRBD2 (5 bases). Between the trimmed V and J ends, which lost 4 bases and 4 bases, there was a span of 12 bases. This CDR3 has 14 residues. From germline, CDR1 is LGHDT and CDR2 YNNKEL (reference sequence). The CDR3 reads CASSREGEADTQYF. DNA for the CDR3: TGTGCCAGCAGCCGCGAGGGAGAGGCAGATACGCAGTATTTT.

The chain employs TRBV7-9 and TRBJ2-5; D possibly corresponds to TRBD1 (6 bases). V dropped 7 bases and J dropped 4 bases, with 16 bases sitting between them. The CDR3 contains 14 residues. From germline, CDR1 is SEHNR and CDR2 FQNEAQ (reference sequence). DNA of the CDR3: TGTGCCAGCACCAAACAGGGTGGATTAGAGACCCAGTACTTC. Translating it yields CASTKQGGLETQYF.

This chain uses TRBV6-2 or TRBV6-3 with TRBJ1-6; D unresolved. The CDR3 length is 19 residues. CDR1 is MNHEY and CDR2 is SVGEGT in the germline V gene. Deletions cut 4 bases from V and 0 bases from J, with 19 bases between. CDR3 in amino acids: CASSWSLREGSSYNSPLHF. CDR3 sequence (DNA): TGTGCCAGCAGTTGGTCGCTCCGGGAGGGTAGCTCCTATAATTCACCCCTCCACTTT.

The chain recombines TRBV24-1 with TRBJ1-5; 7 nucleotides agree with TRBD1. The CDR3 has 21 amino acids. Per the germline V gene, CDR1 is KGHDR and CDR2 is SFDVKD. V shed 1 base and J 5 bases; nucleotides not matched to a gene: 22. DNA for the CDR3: TGTGCCACCAGTGATTTTTGCAAAGCCGACGGTACCGGGACAGATTATCAGCCCCAGCATTTT. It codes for CATSDFCKADGTGTDYQPQHF.

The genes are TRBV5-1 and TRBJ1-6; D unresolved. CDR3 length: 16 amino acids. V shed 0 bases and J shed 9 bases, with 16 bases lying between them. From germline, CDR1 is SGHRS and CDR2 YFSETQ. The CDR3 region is CASSLEVGASGSPLHF. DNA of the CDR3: TGCGCCAGCAGCTTGGAGGTGGGAGCCTCCGGTTCACCCCTCCACTTT. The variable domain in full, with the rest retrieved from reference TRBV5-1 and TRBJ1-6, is KAGVTQTPRYLIKTRGQQVTLSCSPISGHRSVSWYQQTPGQGLQFLFEYFSETQRNKGNFPGRFSGRQFSNSRSEMNVSTLELGDSALYLCASSLEVGASGSPLHFGNGTRLTVT.

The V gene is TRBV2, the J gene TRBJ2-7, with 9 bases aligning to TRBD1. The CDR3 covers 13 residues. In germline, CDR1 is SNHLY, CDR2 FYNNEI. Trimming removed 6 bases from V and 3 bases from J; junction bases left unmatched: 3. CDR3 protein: CASRGTGNYEQYF. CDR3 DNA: TGTGCCAGCAGGGGGACAGGGAACTACGAGCAGTACTTC.

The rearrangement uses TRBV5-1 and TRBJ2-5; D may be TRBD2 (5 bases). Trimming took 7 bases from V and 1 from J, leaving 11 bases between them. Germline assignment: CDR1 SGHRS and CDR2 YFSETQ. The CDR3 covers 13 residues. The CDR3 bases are TGCGCCAGCGCCCCGGGGAGCCAAGAGACCCAGTACTTC. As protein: CASAPGSQETQYF.

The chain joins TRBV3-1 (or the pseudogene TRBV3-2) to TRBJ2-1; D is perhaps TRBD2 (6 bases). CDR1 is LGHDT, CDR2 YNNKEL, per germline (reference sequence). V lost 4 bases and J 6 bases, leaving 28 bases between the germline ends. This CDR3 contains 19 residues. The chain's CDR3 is CASSPLFRDFSFTGNEQFF. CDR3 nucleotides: TGTGCCAGCAGCCCGCTATTCCGGGACTTTTCGTTTACAGGCAATGAGCAGTTCTTC.

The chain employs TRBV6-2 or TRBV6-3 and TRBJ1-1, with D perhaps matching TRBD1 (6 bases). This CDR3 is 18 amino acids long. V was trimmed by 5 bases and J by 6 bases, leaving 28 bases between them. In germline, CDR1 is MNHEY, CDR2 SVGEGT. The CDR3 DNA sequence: TGTGCCAGCAGTATCAAACACAGGGAGAGGAGGAGGTTACCTGAAGCTTTCTTT. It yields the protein CASSIKHRERRRLPEAFF.

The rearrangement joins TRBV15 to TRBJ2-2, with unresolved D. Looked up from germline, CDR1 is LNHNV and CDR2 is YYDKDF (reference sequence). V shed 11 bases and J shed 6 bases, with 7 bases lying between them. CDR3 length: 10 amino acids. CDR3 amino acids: CAAPPGELFF. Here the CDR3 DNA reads TGTGCCGCCCCGCCCGGGGAGCTGTTTTTT.